This TCR beta chain comes out of a study of blood T cell repertoires in COVID-19. Turning to the study itself: Whether acute or convalescent, the COVID-19 samples came from the United States, Italy and Spain.

Produced via immunoSEQ multiplex PCR; TCRdb's table is partial and in-frame only. The data contain tens of thousands of clones, about nine tenths of them seen just once; the ten biggest clones take up 9.5% to 13%. The sample comprised peripheral blood. This TCR was recovered from a human donor with acute or convalescent COVID-19. The donor label of this sample is uncertain.

The CDR3 DNA follows: TGTGCCAGCAGCGCCGGGACTAGCGGGAGTTATGAGCAGTTCTTC. It translates to CASSAGTSGSYEQFF. The chain links TRBV7-3 to TRBJ2-1; TRBD2 matches at 14 bases. CDR3 size: 15 residues. Germline V CDR1 and CDR2: SGHTA, FQGTGA. Germline trimming cut 5 bases from V and 8 bases from J; bases unmatched to any gene: 5.